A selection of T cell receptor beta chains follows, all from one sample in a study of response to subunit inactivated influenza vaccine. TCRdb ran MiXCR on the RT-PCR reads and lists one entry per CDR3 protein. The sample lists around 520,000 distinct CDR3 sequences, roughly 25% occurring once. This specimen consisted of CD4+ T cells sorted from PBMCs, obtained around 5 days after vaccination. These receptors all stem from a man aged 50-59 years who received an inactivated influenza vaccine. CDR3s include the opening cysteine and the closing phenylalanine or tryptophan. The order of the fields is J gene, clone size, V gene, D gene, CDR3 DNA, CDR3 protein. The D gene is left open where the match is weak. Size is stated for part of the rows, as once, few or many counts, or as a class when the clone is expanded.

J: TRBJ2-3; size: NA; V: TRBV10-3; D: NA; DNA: TGTGCCATCAGGGAAGCCGCCCAGACTACAGATACGCAGTATTTT; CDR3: CAIREAAQTTDTQYF
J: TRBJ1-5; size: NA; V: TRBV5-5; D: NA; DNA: TGTGCCAGCAGCGTAAGGGTGGATAGCAATCAGCCCCAGCATTTT; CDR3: CASSVRVDSNQPQHF
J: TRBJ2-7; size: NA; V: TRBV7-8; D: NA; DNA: TGTGCCAGCAGCAACCAGGGGTGGGGGTCCGAGCAGTACTTC; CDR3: CASSNQGWGSEQYF
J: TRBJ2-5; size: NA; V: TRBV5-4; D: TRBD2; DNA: TGTGCCAGCAGCGTTGGGACTAGCGGTCTGGGAGAGACCCAGTACTTC; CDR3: CASSVGTSGLGETQYF
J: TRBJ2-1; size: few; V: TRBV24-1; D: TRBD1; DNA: TGTGCCACCAGTGACAAGACAGGGAACGAGCAGTTCTTC; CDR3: CATSDKTGNEQFF
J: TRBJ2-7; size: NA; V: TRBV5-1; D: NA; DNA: TGCGCCAGCACCCTCTCTAGCGCCCAAGCCTACGAGCAGTACTTC; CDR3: CASTLSSAQAYEQYF
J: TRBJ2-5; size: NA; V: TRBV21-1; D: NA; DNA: TGTGCCAGCAGCAAAGTATTTACAGAAGAGACCCAGTACTTC; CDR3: CASSKVFTEETQYF
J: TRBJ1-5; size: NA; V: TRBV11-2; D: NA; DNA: TGTGCCAGCAGCCAGTTGGGGGATGAGCAGCCCCAGCATTTT; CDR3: CASSQLGDEQPQHF
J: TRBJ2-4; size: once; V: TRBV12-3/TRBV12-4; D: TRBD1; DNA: TGTGCCAGCAGCCCCCGGGACAGAGGAATTCAGTACTTC; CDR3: CASSPRDRGIQYF
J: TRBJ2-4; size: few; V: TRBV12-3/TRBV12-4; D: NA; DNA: TGTGCCAGCAGTTTGGAGGGAGGACGGATGAACATTCAGTACTTC; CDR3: CASSLEGGRMNIQYF
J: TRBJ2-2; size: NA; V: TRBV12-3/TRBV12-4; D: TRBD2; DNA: TGTGCCAGCTGCCAGATCCGACTAGCGGGAGGGTCGACCGGGGAGCTGTTTTTT; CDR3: CASCQIRLAGGSTGELFF